What follows are 15 T cell receptor beta chains derived from one specimen sequenced in a study of Graves' ophthalmopathy and Graves' hyperthyroidism. RNA transcripts were the template, and TCR beta CDR3 regions were amplified from them. Second-round multiplex PCR came after first-round RT-PCR with HTBI primers. TCRdb itself ran the multiplex PCR reads through MiXCR, one entry per CDR3 protein. The profile shows 650,000 to 900,000 distinct CDR3 sequences, around 40% of them singletons. The sequencing input was peripheral blood. The receptors were sampled from an adult man with Graves' ophthalmopathy.

J is TRBJ1-2 and V is TRBV10-3, with 10 nucleotides matching TRBD1. The CDR3 extends over 14 amino acids. CDR1 ENHRY and CDR2 SYGVKD come from the germline V gene. With 4 bases clipped from V and 1 base from J, the junction kept 0 bases outside the gene matches. The CDR3 DNA reads TGTGCCATCAGTGGGACAGGGGGTAACTATGGCTACACCTTC. Its protein product is CAISGTGGNYGYTF.

V usage is TRBV4-1 and J usage is TRBJ1-5, with 8 nucleotides matching TRBD1. The germline V gene has CDR1 MGHRA and CDR2 YSYEKL. V dropped 0 bases and J dropped 9; count of bases not matched to a gene: 7. The CDR3 consists of 15 residues. The CDR3 loop is CASSQDRTGRWPQHF. Written as DNA, the CDR3 is TGCGCCAGCAGCCAAGATAGGACAGGGAGGTGGCCCCAGCATTTT.

This chain links TRBV29-1 with TRBJ1-2; 9 nucleotides agree with TRBD1. This CDR3 has 14 amino acids. V dropped 4 bases and J dropped 3; count of bases not matched to a gene: 6. CDR1 is SQVTM and CDR2 is ANQGSEA in the germline V gene. Here the CDR3 DNA reads TGCAGCGTTGGCACAGGGGGCGGCTACTATGGCTACACCTTC. Translating it yields CSVGTGGGYYGYTF. Complete variable domain (other parts from reference TRBV29-1 and TRBJ1-2): SAVISQKPSRDICQRGTSLTIQCQVDSQVTMMFWYRQQPGQSLTLIATANQGSEATYESGFVIDKFPISRPNLTFSTLTVSNMSPEDSSIYLCSVGTGGGYYGYTFGSGTRLTVV.

The sample holds many counts of this clonotype. The V and J genes are TRBV25-1 and TRBJ1-1, with D possibly TRBD1 on 5 matching bases. The CDR3 is 12 residues long. The V gene lost 10 bases and the J gene lost 1 base, with 10 bases spanning the gap. From germline, CDR1 is MGHDK and CDR2 SYGVNS. CDR3 coding DNA: TGTGCCACCGGGGGTGCGAACACTGAAGCTTTCTTT. Its protein is CATGGANTEAFF.

J is TRBJ1-6 and V is TRBV2; 7 bases line up with TRBD1. V lost 8 bases to trimming and J lost 10 bases; unmatched junction nucleotides: 5. The CDR3 contains 12 residues. The germline CDR1 and CDR2 sequences are SNHLY and FYNNEI. The CDR3 nucleotides are TGTGCCAGCTTAGGACAGGACTCACCCCTCCACTTT. Translating gives CASLGQDSPLHF.

V gene TRBV25-1 combines with J gene TRBJ2-2; 11 bases fit TRBD2. Germline V gene data show CDR1 as MGHDK and CDR2 as SYGVNS. V gave up 9 bases and J gave up 5 bases; unmatched junction bases: 8. The CDR3 has 15 amino acids. The CDR3 region is CASSRLAGGTGELFF. For the CDR3, the DNA is TGTGCCAGTAGTCGGCTAGCGGGGGGTACCGGGGAGCTGTTTTTT.

This clonotype was picked up a small number of times. A clone one base away is much larger, so this may be a read error. This chain links TRBV10-3 with TRBJ1-5; tentatively, D is TRBD1 (5 bases). V was pared by 5 bases and J by 4 bases, with 9 bases between. The CDR3 runs 13 residues. The germline CDR1 and CDR2 sequences are ENHRY and SYGVKD. In DNA form, the CDR3 reads TGTGCCATCAGTCGCAGGGAGAATCAGCCCCAGCATTTT. Translation gives CAISRRENQPQHF.

Points on this clonotype: A read error may explain this, as a much larger clone is one base away. The gene calls are TRBV5-1 and TRBJ2-5; D possibly uses TRBD1 or TRBD2 (6 bases each). Germline loops: CDR1 SGHRS, CDR2 YFSETQ. CDR3 size: 15 residues. The CDR3 region is CASSMAGQRGEIQYF. The CDR3, as DNA: TGCGCCAGCAGCATGGCGGGACAAAGGGGGGAGATCCAGTACTTC.

This clonotype occurred many times. This chain uses TRBV10-3 with TRBJ1-1; D perhaps matches TRBD1 (5 bases). Germline CDR1 reads ENHRY; CDR2 reads SYGVKD. This CDR3 region has 13 residues. The CDR3 DNA sequence: TGTGCTAGAAAACAGGACCAGGAGACTGAAGCTTTCTTT. Its translation: CARKQDQETEAFF.

This clonotype came up a few times. The V call is TRBV29-1, the J call TRBJ2-7; D uncertain. The CDR3 consists of 11 residues. The germline V and J ends were trimmed by 3 bases and 4 bases, with 7 bases remaining between them. The germline V gene encodes CDR1 SQVTM and CDR2 ANQGSEA. The CDR3 region is CSVERSYEQYF. CDR3 nucleotides: TGCAGCGTTGAGAGGAGTTACGAGCAGTACTTC.

The chain uses TRBV15 and TRBJ2-1, with 8 bases matching TRBD2. The CDR3 consists of 19 residues. Trimming cost V 0 bases and J 4 bases; bases outside gene matches: 14. Germline V gene data show CDR1 as LNHNV and CDR2 as YYDKDF (reference sequence). This chain's CDR3 is CATSRESPETSVSYNEQFF. The CDR3 DNA sequence: TGTGCCACCAGCAGAGAGTCCCCGGAGACTAGCGTATCGTACAATGAGCAGTTCTTC.

This chain uses TRBV7-9 with TRBJ1-1, with D hard to call. Trimming took 10 bases from V and 6 from J, leaving 18 bases between them. The germline V gene has CDR1 SEHNR and CDR2 FQNEAQ (reference sequence). The CDR3 is 13 amino acids. CDR3 bases: TGTGCCACCACAGACGGACCAGAGGCTGAAGCTTTCTTT. As protein: CATTDGPEAEAFF.

CDR3 sequence reads: CASRRGLDNTGELFF. The DNA for the CDR3 is TGTGCCAGCAGAAGGGGACTAGATAACACCGGGGAGCTGTTTTTT. V gene TRBV25-1 combines with J gene TRBJ2-2, with 8 bases aligning to TRBD2. The germline V gene has CDR1 MGHDK and CDR2 SYGVNS. Germline trimming cut 6 bases from V and 2 bases from J; bases unmatched to any gene: 5. The CDR3 is 15 amino acids.

The CDR3 DNA reads TGCGCCAGCAGCCAAGCATGGTCGGTGAAAGAGACCCAGTACTTC. Translation: CASSQAWSVKETQYF. This rearrangement joins TRBV4-3 to TRBJ2-5, with unresolved D. The CDR3 is 15 amino acids. V shed 1 base and J shed 3 bases, with 12 bases lying between them. CDR1 LGHNA and CDR2 YSLEER come from the germline V gene.

The CDR3 DNA sequence: TGTGCCAGTAGTAGGGACAGGGATGAGACCCAGTACTTC. As protein: CASSRDRDETQYF. V and J are TRBV19 and TRBJ2-5; 9 bases map to TRBD1. The CDR3 runs 13 residues. CDR1 LNHDA and CDR2 SQIVND come from the germline V gene (reference sequence). V was clipped by 4 bases and J by 5 bases; unmatched bases: 2.